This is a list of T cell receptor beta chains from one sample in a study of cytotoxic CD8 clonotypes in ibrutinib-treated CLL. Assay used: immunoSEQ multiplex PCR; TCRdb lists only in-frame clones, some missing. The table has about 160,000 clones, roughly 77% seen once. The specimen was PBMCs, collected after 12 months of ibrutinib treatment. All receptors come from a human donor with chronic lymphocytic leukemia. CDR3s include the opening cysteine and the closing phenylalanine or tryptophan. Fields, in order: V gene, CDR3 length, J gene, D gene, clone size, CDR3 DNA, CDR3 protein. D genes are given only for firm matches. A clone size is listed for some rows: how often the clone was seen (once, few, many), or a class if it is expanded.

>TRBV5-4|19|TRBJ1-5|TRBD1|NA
TGTGCCAGCAGCTGGGACCGGGACAGGGAGGGATATAGCAATCAGCCCCAGCATTTT
CASSWDRDREGYSNQPQHF
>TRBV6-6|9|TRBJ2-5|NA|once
TGTGCCAAGGGTAGGGAGCAGTACTTC
CAKGREQYF
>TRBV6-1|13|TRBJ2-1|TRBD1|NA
TGTGCCAGCGAGGGACAGCCCTACAATGAGCAGTTCTTC
CASEGQPYNEQFF
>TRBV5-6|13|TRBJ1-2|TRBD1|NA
TGTGCCAGCAGCTCTACAGGGGGCCAGGGCTACACCTTC
CASSSTGGQGYTF
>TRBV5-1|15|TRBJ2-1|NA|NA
TGCGCCAGCAGCTTGAGAGGGGCCCAGGACAATGAGCAGTTCTTC
CASSLRGAQDNEQFF
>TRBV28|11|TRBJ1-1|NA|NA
TGTGCCAGCAAAATGAACACTGAAGCTTTCTTT
CASKMNTEAFF
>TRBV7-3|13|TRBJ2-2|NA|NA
TGTGCCAGCAGCCCTCAGGGTACCGGGGAGCTGTTTTTT
CASSPQGTGELFF
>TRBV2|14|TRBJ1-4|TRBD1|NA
TGTGCCAGCAGTGGACAGGGGGCATGGGAAAAACTGTTTTTT
CASSGQGAWEKLFF
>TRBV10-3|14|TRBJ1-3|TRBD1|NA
TGTGCCATCAGTCCGACAGGGTATGGAAACACCATATATTTT
CAISPTGYGNTIYF
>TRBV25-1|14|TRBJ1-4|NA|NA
TGTGCCAGCAGCGCTGGAACAGCAGATGAAAAACTGTTTTTT
CASSAGTADEKLFF
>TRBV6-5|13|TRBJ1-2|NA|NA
TGTGCCAGCAGCTCCCTTTCTGACTATGGCTACACCTTC
CASSSLSDYGYTF
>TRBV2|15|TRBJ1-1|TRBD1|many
TGTGCCAGCAGTCCCGCCACAGGGGTGAACACTGAAGCTTTCTTT
CASSPATGVNTEAFF
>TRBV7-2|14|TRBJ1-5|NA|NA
TGTGCCAGCAGCCCGCGACAGGGCAATCAGCCCCAGCATTTT
CASSPRQGNQPQHF
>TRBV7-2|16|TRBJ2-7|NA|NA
TGTGCCAGCAGCACCTTTGGGCCCGGGACATCGGGCGAGCAGTACTTC
CASSTFGPGTSGEQYF
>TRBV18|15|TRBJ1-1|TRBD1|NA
TGTGCCAGCTCACCGGAAATTACAGGGGGGGCCGAAGCTTTCTTT
CASSPEITGGAEAFF
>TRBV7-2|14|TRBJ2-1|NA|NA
TGTGCCAGCAGCTTAGCCTTGAGAGACAATGAGCAGTTCTTC
CASSLALRDNEQFF
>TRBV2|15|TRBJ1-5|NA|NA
TGTGCCAGCAGTGTTATCGGACTGGGGCTTCAGCCCCAGCATTTT
CASSVIGLGLQPQHF
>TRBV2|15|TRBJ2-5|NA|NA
TGTGCCAGCAAGGCAAGGCTAGCGAGACAAGAGACCCAGTACTTC
CASKARLARQETQYF
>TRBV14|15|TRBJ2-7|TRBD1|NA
TGTGCCAGCAGCCAACCCGGGACAGGTCACTACGAGCAGTACTTC
CASSQPGTGHYEQYF
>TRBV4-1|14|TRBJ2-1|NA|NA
TGCGCCAGCAGCCAGGTTTTAAGGGACAATGAGCAGTTCTTC
CASSQVLRDNEQFF
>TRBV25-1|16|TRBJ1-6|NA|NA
TGTGCCAGCAGTGAAGGGTGGGGCTCCTATAATTCACCCCTCCACTTT
CASSEGWGSYNSPLHF
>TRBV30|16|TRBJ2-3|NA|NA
TGTGCCTGGAGTGTACAAATAGGTTTTAGCACAGATACGCAGTATTTT
CAWSVQIGFSTDTQYF
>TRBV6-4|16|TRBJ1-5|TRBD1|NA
TGTGCCAGCAGCTTACTCCCGGGACAGCTCAATCAGCCCCAGCATTTT
CASSLLPGQLNQPQHF
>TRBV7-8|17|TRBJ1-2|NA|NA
TGTGCCAGCAGCTTGTTACGAGTCGCCATTTCACCTTATGGCTACACCTTC
CASSLLRVAISPYGYTF
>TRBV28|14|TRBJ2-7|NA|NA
TGTGCCAGCAGCACTCTCGGTCGATCCTACGAGCAGTACTTC
CASSTLGRSYEQYF
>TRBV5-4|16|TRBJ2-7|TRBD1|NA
TGTGCCAGCAGCTCCCGGACAGGGGGCGTAGTAATTGGGCAGTACTTC
CASSSRTGGVVIGQYF
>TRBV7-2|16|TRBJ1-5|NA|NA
TGTGCCAGCAGCCCCGTGGGGGGAGCTAGCAATCAGCCCCAGCATTTT
CASSPVGGASNQPQHF
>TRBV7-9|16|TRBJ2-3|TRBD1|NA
TGTGCCAGCAGCTTACTGACAGGGCCAAGCACAGATACGCAGTATTTT
CASSLLTGPSTDTQYF
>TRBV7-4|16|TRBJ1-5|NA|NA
TGTGCCAGCACCCACAGTAAGGGGGGGGAGGATCAGCCCCAGCATTTT
CASTHSKGGEDQPQHF
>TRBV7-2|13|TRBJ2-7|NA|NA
TGTGCCAGCAGCTTAGAATGGAGCTACGAGCAGTACTTC
CASSLEWSYEQYF
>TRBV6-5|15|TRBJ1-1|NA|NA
TGTGCCAGCAGTTACTCGGCGAGAGCAAACACTGAAGCTTTCTTT
CASSYSARANTEAFF
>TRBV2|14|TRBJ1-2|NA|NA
TGTGCCAGCAGCAACCGGGACACCGCATCCCCGCACCAATTC
CASSNRDTASPHQF
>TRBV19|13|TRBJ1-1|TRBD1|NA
TGTGCCAGTAGTCGCAGGGGGCTAACTGAAGCTTTCTTT
CASSRRGLTEAFF
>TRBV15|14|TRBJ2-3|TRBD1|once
TGTGCCACCTCGGACAGGGGGCCGGGAGATACGCAGTATTTT
CATSDRGPGDTQYF
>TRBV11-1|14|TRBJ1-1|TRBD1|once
TGTGCCAGCAGCCTAAGACAGGGGAGGTCTGAAGCTTTCTTT
CASSLRQGRSEAFF